This TCR beta chain comes out of a study of radiation and T cells in renal cell carcinoma (dated by TCRdb to between 2020 and 2021). Looking at the study overall: The samples were obtained from a clinical trial, where primary renal cell carcinomas were treated with 15 Gy stereotactic body radiation therapy and then removed by nephrectomy 4 weeks afterward. In total, 50 to 55 samples underwent TCR beta sequencing: 25 or so tumors plus 27 peripheral blood samples. A total of over 4 million unique CDR3 nucleotide sequences, encoding 2.5 million to 3 million unique CDR3 amino acid sequences, were found across all 50 or so samples.

Per the publication, the time point label means: baseline pretreatment blood. The meaning of the sample's treatment or condition label: 15 Gy SBRT to primary tumor, nephrectomy 4 weeks later. To track tumor-enriched clonotypes, serial peripheral blood was sampled from radiation-treated patients at baseline and at 2 weeks and 4 weeks after SBRT. All patients had renal cell carcinoma with clear cell pathology. The QIAamp DNA Blood Mini Kit (Qiagen) was used to prepare genomic DNA for TCR sequencing. Only samples passing all quality control checks were included in the analyses. Relative to germline, V is missing 0 bases and J is missing 3 bases, with 2 bases of the junction outside any gene match. The CDR3 holds 15 amino acids from the cysteine to the phenylalanine. This entry keeps only the CDR3 DNA: 45 bases, framed from base 1. Via the germline V gene (reference sequence), CDR1 is LNHNV and CDR2 YYDKDF.

TCR beta libraries were generated from genomic DNA with the immunoSEQ kit, following the manufacturer's recommendations. To prepare libraries, a first multiplex PCR with proprietary primers was run, followed by a second PCR that added unique barcodes, and a bead cleanup was done after each round. Each sample batch included a kit-provided positive control reaction and a negative control reaction. The final libraries were assessed on an Agilent 4200 TapeStation D1000 ScreenTape, pooled by volume, and quantified by qPCR. An Illumina NextSeq500 fitted with a MidOutput 150-cycle cartridge performed the sequencing, running 156 Read1 cycles and 15 Index1 cycles with the kit's custom primers. The pooled library was loaded at around 1 pM with a 20% PhiX control spike-in. Turning to the authors' computational methods: Vendor-processed data were analyzed in R, and a clonotype was defined as all T cells sharing the same CDR3 nucleotide sequence. In the clone abundance analyses, frequencies were normalized to the 10,000 most abundant clones in each sample. Before analysis, public T cell clones were removed, and these numbered fewer than six per sample on average. A difference in abundance of at least 32-fold between compartments was used to define tumor-enriched and baseline blood-enriched clonotypes. A beta-binomial differential abundance model was applied to find clonotypes that expanded or contracted between blood time points. Tumor-blood repertoire similarity was measured with the Baroni-Urbani and Buser coefficient, and group comparisons used two-tailed Wilcoxon tests in R. TCRdb holds this immuneACCESS table with in-frame rearrangements only. Some clones are missing; in checked studies, unresolved V genes explain under half, and the rest has no known cause. The DNA was the basis for D and trimming; V, J and clone size are from that table. The sample records 150,000 or so clones, roughly nine tenths of which are singletons. Of the sample, 3.5% to 5% falls within the top ten clones.

Findings and caveats that apply to the study as a whole: Top tumor clonotypes rose in blood from baseline to 2 weeks post-radiation, then contracted by 4 weeks, suggesting transient expansion of tumor-resident clones. Tracking of blood repertoire dynamics stopped at about 4 weeks after treatment, with no follow-up past that point. With a single-armed trial design, the study had no way to address how radiation dose or scheduling affects the TCR repertoire. Because pretreatment tumor biopsies were not available, the baseline intratumoral presence of clonotypes could not be determined.

With respect to this clone: No cognate antigen has been identified for it. No much larger clone exists at a distance of one base, and base qualities are not known.

The TCR comes from a woman aged 70-85 years with renal cell carcinoma. The material sequenced was blood, taken from a patient whose treatment included radiotherapy and nephrectomy. The chain links TRBV15 with TRBJ2-7, with 10 bases in between that match TRBD2. The nucleotide sequence is given as TGTGCCACCAGCAGAGAACTAGCGGGGAGCTACGAGCAGTACTTC. Translated, this gives CATSRELAGSYEQYF.